This paragraph reports one T cell receptor beta chain. These data are taken from a study of blood T cell repertoires in COVID-19. Study-wide background: Spain, Italy and the United States supplied samples that represented acute and convalescent COVID-19.

Libraries were prepared by immunoSEQ multiplex PCR; TCRdb keeps only in-frame clonotypes and omits some of them. The table lists around 170,000 clones, around 86% of them singletons, with around 8.6% in the top ten. The CDR3 spans 13 residues. Trimming stripped 4 bases from V and 0 bases from J, with 5 bases between. Germline values: CDR1 SGHRS, CDR2 YFSETQ. Sequencing was carried out using peripheral blood. The TCR comes from a man aged 50-60 years with active or convalescent COVID-19. The J gene is TRBJ1-5, the V gene TRBV5-1; D is unclear. CDR3 amino acids: CASSLNSNQPQHF. DNA of the CDR3: TGCGCCAGCAGCCTAAATAGCAATCAGCCCCAGCATTTT.